Sequencing of this T cell receptor (beta chain) was carried out in a study of vaccination and CD4 T cells after COVID-19. Study-wide background: SARS-CoV-2 had been detected by nasal swab PCR in convalescent patients; several were mild, one severe. Notes on the study in general: Only post-vaccination samples contained a median about 90% of the reactive clones in convalescent patients.

Sequence data for DNA of cultured CD4+ T cells were generated by the Oncomine TCR Beta short-read assay. TCRdb used MiXCR to reprocess the PCR reads, holding one entry per CDR3 protein. The table lists nearly 20,000 distinct CDR3 sequences, about 43% of them singletons. On this clonotype: Antigen unknown.

Specified treatment: roughly nine-day PBMC culture with coronavirus spike peptide pools or control peptides (ViraFEST assay). Before TCRs were sequenced, ViraFEST expanded antigen-specific T cells with peptide pools. Germline V CDR1 and CDR2: LNHDA, SQIVND (reference sequence). This CDR3 region has 18 residues. V lost 5 bases, J lost 8 bases, and 18 bases stayed unmatched. The V and J genes are TRBV19 and TRBJ1-2; 12 nucleotides line up with TRBD1. This sample comprised CD4+ T cells from blood, cultured in vitro, obtained after SARS-CoV-2 vaccination. The clonotype comes from a human donor who had recovered from COVID-19. In nucleotides, the CDR3 is TGTGCCAGTAGTCCGTTCCAGGGGACAGGGGGCGTTTCTGGAGGCTACACCTTC. This encodes CASSPFQGTGGVSGGYTF.